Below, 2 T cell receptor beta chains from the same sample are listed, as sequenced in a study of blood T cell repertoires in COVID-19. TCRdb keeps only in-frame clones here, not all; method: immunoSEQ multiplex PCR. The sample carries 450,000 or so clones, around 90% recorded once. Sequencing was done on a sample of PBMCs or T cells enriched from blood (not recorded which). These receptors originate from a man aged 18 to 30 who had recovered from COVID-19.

The CDR3 is CATSDPGRDQPQHF. DNA for the CDR3: TGTGCCACCAGTGACCCCGGGAGGGATCAGCCCCAGCATTTT. This chain connects TRBV24-1 to TRBJ1-5; unclear D gene. This CDR3 comprises 14 residues. With 4 bases removed from V and 5 bases from J, the gap between germline ends came to 11 bases. The germline gives CDR1 KGHDR, CDR2 SFDVKD.

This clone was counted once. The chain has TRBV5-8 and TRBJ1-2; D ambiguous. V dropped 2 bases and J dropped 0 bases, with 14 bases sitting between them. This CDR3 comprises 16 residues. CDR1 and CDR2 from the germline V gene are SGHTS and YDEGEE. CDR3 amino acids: CASSLAQNRPNYGYTF. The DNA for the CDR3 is TGTGCCAGCAGCTTAGCACAGAATAGACCTAACTATGGCTACACCTTC.